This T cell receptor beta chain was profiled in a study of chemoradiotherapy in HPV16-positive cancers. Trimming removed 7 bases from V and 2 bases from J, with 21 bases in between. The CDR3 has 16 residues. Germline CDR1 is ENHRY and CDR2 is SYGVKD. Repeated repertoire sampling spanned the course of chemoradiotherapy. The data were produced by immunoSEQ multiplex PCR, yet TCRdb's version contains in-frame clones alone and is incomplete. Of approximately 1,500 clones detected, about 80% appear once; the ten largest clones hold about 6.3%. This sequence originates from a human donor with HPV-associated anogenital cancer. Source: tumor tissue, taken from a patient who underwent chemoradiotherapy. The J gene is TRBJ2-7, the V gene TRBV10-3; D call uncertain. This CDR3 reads CAINPARPHRTYEQYF. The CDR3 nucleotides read TGTGCCATCAATCCAGCGAGACCTCATCGGACCTACGAGCAGTACTTC.